This passage covers 20 T cell receptor beta chains from one sample sequenced in a study of radiation and T cells in renal cell carcinoma. The method was immunoSEQ multiplex PCR; TCRdb's version includes in-frame clones alone and lacks a portion of them. The table has approximately 140,000 clones, about 88% seen once. Described time point: baseline pretreatment blood. Noted treatment: 15 Gy SBRT to primary tumor, nephrectomy 4 weeks later. This material consisted of blood, taken from a patient whose treatment included radiotherapy and nephrectomy. The receptor source for this set is a woman in her 70s with renal cell carcinoma.

This clone was observed once. This chain links TRBV28 with TRBJ2-3, with 11 bases matching TRBD2. CDR3 size: 15 residues. V lost 5 bases and J lost 2; bases outside the gene matches: 3. Germline V CDR1 and CDR2: MDHEN, SYDVKM. CDR3 bases: TGTGCCAGCAGTCCTAGCGGGGGGCTCACAGATACGCAGTATTTT. Amino acid sequence: CASSPSGGLTDTQYF. Variable domain in full (rest from reference TRBV28 and TRBJ2-3): DVKVTQSSRYLVKRTGEKVFLECVQDMDHENMFWYRQDPGLGLRLIYFSYDVKMKEKGDIPEGYSVSREKKERFSLILESASTNQTSMYLCASSPSGGLTDTQYFGPGTRLTVL.

The chain is built from TRBV7-2 and TRBJ1-6, with 7 bases identical to TRBD1. The CDR3 extends over 19 amino acids. Trimming at V came to 5 bases and at J to 8 bases, leaving 21 bases not matched to a gene. From germline, CDR1 is SGHTA and CDR2 FQGNSA. The CDR3, as DNA: TGTGCCAGCAGCCGCAGGGGGGGCAGGGGGAATTCTAGGGATTCACCCCTCCACTTT. Translating it yields CASSRRGGRGNSRDSPLHF.

The V call is TRBV6-6, the J call TRBJ2-3; 7 nucleotides line up with TRBD2. From germline, CDR1 is MNHNY and CDR2 SVGAGI (reference sequence). The CDR3 consists of 13 residues. With V trimmed by 6 bases and J by 6 bases, 6 bases remained unmatched. For the CDR3, the DNA is TGTGCCAGCAGGGACGGGGGGACGGATACGCAGTATTTT. As protein: CASRDGGTDTQYF.

This clone was observed a handful of times. In DNA form, the CDR3 reads TGTGCCAGCAGTTACCCACAGGGGGCGCTTTTTGAGACCCAGTACTTC. It specifies CASSYPQGALFETQYF. The chain recombines TRBV6-6 with TRBJ2-5; TRBD1 agrees at 9 bases. The V gene end was trimmed by 2 bases and the J gene end by 5 bases; junction bases not matched to a gene: 9. The germline V gene has CDR1 MNHNY and CDR2 SVGAGI (reference sequence). The CDR3 extends over 16 amino acids.

The rearrangement uses TRBV25-1 and TRBJ1-6; D call uncertain. The CDR3 totals 17 residues. Germline CDR1 and CDR2: MGHDK and SYGVNS. Trimming pared 2 bases from V and 0 bases from J, leaving 11 bases between. The CDR3 DNA sequence: TGTGCCAGCAGTGAAAGTGGCCTGAGCTCCTATAATTCACCCCTCCACTTT. Translated, it gives CASSESGLSSYNSPLHF.

This rearrangement joins TRBV6-1 to TRBJ2-7; the match to TRBD2 covers 9 bases. V gave up 1 base and J gave up 9 bases; unmatched junction bases: 16. Germline values: CDR1 MNHNS, CDR2 SASEGT. CDR3 size: 17 residues. In DNA form, the CDR3 reads TGTGCCAGCAGTGAAGGCGTTAGCGGGGGAGTCCGTTTTGGGCAGTACTTC. Its translation: CASSEGVSGGVRFGQYF.

This clone has just one count. The V call is TRBV2, the J call TRBJ1-3; D is unresolved. The CDR3 totals 14 residues. The ends were cut back, 6 bases at V and 2 bases at J, with 11 bases in the middle. Germline CDR1 reads SNHLY; CDR2 reads FYNNEI. CDR3 amino acids: CASSVAGTGNTIYF. CDR3 coding DNA: TGTGCCAGCAGCGTTGCGGGCACTGGAAACACCATATATTTT.

V usage is TRBV5-6 and J usage is TRBJ2-7; unclear D gene. Between the trimmed V and J ends, which lost 4 bases and 3 bases, there was a span of 11 bases. The CDR3 covers 13 residues. Germline values: CDR1 SGHDT, CDR2 YYEEEE. Here the CDR3 reads CASSLLGVYEQYF. In nucleotides, the CDR3 is TGTGCCAGCAGCCTCCTTGGGGTCTACGAGCAGTACTTC.

The chain is built from TRBV19 and TRBJ2-1, with 9 bases lining up with TRBD2. CDR3 size: 15 residues. With 6 bases clipped from V and 6 bases from J, the junction kept 9 bases outside the gene matches. From germline, CDR1 is LNHDA and CDR2 SQIVND (reference sequence). This CDR3 reads CASSMEGLAVNEQFF. CDR3 nucleotides: TGTGCCAGTAGCATGGAGGGACTAGCTGTCAATGAGCAGTTCTTC.

The rearrangement links TRBV2 to TRBJ2-5; D remains ambiguous. The CDR3 totals 11 residues. V lost 5 bases to trimming and J lost 5 bases, with 6 bases between them. The germline V gene encodes CDR1 SNHLY and CDR2 FYNNEI. The CDR3 DNA reads TGTGCCAGCAGTCGGGCTGAGACCCAGTACTTC. Translating gives CASSRAETQYF.

This chain joins TRBV18 and TRBJ2-5, with D possibly matching TRBD2 (5 bases). Trimming shortened V by 4 bases and J by 2 bases, and 8 bases separated the two germline ends. This CDR3 contains 13 residues. The germline V gene encodes CDR1 KGHSH and CDR2 LQKENI. Here the CDR3 reads CASSRGEQETQYF. In nucleotides, the CDR3 is TGTGCCAGCTCACGGGGAGAACAAGAGACCCAGTACTTC.

This chain uses TRBV7-2 with TRBJ2-7; D may correspond to TRBD1 or TRBD2 (5 bases each). The germline V gene has CDR1 SGHTA and CDR2 FQGNSA. V lost 2 bases to trimming and J lost 5 bases, with 16 bases between them. The CDR3 runs 15 residues. CDR3 residues: CASSLTWGIRNEQYF. CDR3 coding DNA: TGTGCCAGCAGCTTAACCTGGGGGATTCGAAACGAGCAGTACTTC.

This chain connects TRBV19 to TRBJ1-4, with D uncertain. With 5 bases removed from V and 11 bases from J, the gap between germline ends came to 12 bases. This CDR3 spans 12 amino acids. Germline V gene data show CDR1 as LNHDA and CDR2 as SQIVND (reference sequence). The CDR3 nucleotides are TGTGCCAGTAGTGTTCGAGGCAGGAAACTGTTTTTT. Translated, it gives CASSVRGRKLFF.

The chain has TRBV6-1 and TRBJ1-2; possible D gene TRBD1, 6 bases. V was clipped by 1 base and J by 4 bases, with 13 bases between them. Per germline, CDR1 MNHNS and CDR2 SASEGT. This CDR3 comprises 15 residues. CDR3 sequence: CASSEGRGGGYGYTF. The CDR3 bases are TGTGCCAGCAGTGAAGGAAGGGGGGGTGGCTATGGCTACACCTTC.

There are a few counts of this clone. This chain uses TRBV19 with TRBJ1-2, with a possible D match to TRBD1 (5 bases). Germline V gene lookup returns CDR1 LNHDA and CDR2 SQIVND (reference sequence). The V gene lost 5 bases and the J gene lost 4 bases, with 11 bases spanning the gap. This CDR3 comprises 13 residues. The CDR3 region has the DNA TGTGCCAGTAGTTCCCAGGGAATCTATGGCTACACCTTC. Protein product: CASSSQGIYGYTF.

The chain employs TRBV7-3 and TRBJ1-5; TRBD1 is a possible D gene (5 bases). The CDR3 is made up of 19 amino acids. CDR1 and CDR2 (germline): SGHTA, FQGTGA. The V end lost 3 bases, the J end lost 0 bases, and 21 bases lay between the germline ends. In DNA form, the CDR3 reads TGTGCCAGCAGCTTCAATACCCGCCGGGACTCAGATAGCAATCAGCCCCAGCATTTT. Translation: CASSFNTRRDSDSNQPQHF.

This sequence joins TRBV2 and TRBJ2-7; no clear D gene. V gave up 7 bases and J gave up 3 bases, with 13 bases separating them. There are 13 residues in the CDR3. CDR1 SNHLY and CDR2 FYNNEI come from the germline V gene. In DNA, the CDR3 is TGTGCCAGCAAAGGTCGCGGAATCTACGAGCAGTACTTC. Translated, it gives CASKGRGIYEQYF. The variable domain in full, completed from reference TRBV2 and TRBJ2-7, reads EPEVTQTPSHQVTQMGQEVILRCVPISNHLYFYWYRQILGQKVEFLVSFYNNEISEKSEIFDDQFSVERPDGSNFTLKIRSTKLEDSAMYFCASKGRGIYEQYFGPGTRLTVT.

This clone was found once. Other DNA variants within this sample encode the same CDR3. This chain links TRBV18 with TRBJ1-1; possibly TRBD1 for D (5 bases). The CDR3 is 15 amino acids. The germline V gene encodes CDR1 KGHSH and CDR2 LQKENI. Trimming took off 1 base at V and 1 base at J, with 10 bases between the two ends. CDR3: CASSPQRGGNTEAFF. The CDR3 DNA follows: TGTGCCAGCTCACCACAGCGGGGGGGGAACACTGAAGCTTTCTTT.

The chain recombines TRBV10-3 with TRBJ2-2, with 10 bases matching TRBD1. J was trimmed by 6 bases and V by 8 bases; bases with no gene match: 9. The CDR3 is made up of 15 amino acids. CDR1 is ENHRY and CDR2 is SYGVKD in the germline V gene. The chain's CDR3 is CAIGAGTGVSGELFF. The CDR3 DNA reads as TGTGCCATCGGGGCCGGGACAGGGGTCTCCGGGGAGCTGTTTTTT.

This chain links TRBV11-2 with TRBJ1-6, with TRBD1 matching over 7 bases. This CDR3 is built from 14 residues. CDR1 and CDR2 from the germline V gene are SGHAT and FQNNGV. The V and J ends lost 5 bases and 10 bases, in that order; junction bases with no gene match: 8. This CDR3 reads CASSLSGGESPLHF. The CDR3 DNA follows: TGTGCCAGCAGCCTTTCAGGGGGAGAGTCACCCCTCCACTTT.